These T cell receptor beta chains were read from a single sample in a study of shared clonotypes between healthy human individuals. Generated by immunoSEQ multiplex PCR, the TCRdb table keeps only in-frame clones and is missing some. This table holds roughly 810,000 clones, just over 95% found once. Sequencing was carried out using naive CD8+ T cells sorted from blood. These receptors were taken from a man aged 30 to 45 in good health. Both conserved end residues are part of each CDR3. The D gene is left open where the match is weak. Where a row states a size, it is once, few, many or the class of an expanded clone; other rows omit it.

d_call j_call clone_size v_call cdr3_aa cdr3_nt
. TRBJ1-1 . TRBV29-1 CSVPRGYTEAFF TGCAGCGTTCCCAGGGGCTACACTGAAGCTTTCTTT
. TRBJ2-7 . TRBV9 CASSGTEQYF TGTGCCAGCAGCGGGACGGAGCAGTACTTC
. TRBJ2-7 . TRBV6-6 CASSQTISYEQYF TGTGCCAGCAGCCAAACTATCTCCTACGAGCAGTACTTC
. TRBJ2-7 . TRBV28 CASVMDRDPSYEQYF TGTGCCAGCGTCATGGACCGGGATCCCAGTTACGAGCAGTACTTC
TRBD1 TRBJ2-7 . TRBV29-1 CSVEAIAQDREAYEQYF TGCAGCGTTGAAGCGATAGCTCAAGACAGGGAAGCCTACGAGCAGTACTTC
. TRBJ2-1 . TRBV6-5 CASTFRGPHNEQFF TGTGCCAGCACTTTTCGCGGGCCCCACAATGAGCAGTTCTTC
. TRBJ1-1 . TRBV18 CASSPPMVGRSTEAFF TGTGCCAGCTCACCCCCAATGGTGGGGCGGAGCACTGAAGCTTTCTTT
TRBD2 TRBJ2-1 . TRBV27 CASSSRLAGYNEQFF TGTGCCAGCAGTTCACGACTAGCGGGTTACAATGAGCAGTTCTTC
. TRBJ2-1 . TRBV6-1 CASSEEAWTQPYNEQFF TGTGCCAGCAGTGAAGAAGCTTGGACTCAGCCCTACAATGAGCAGTTCTTC
TRBD2 TRBJ2-7 . TRBV27 CASSLAGVNEQYF TGTGCCAGCAGTCTAGCGGGAGTAAACGAGCAGTACTTC
. TRBJ1-2 . TRBV29-1 CSVEDSEDGYTF TGCAGCGTTGAGGACAGTGAAGATGGCTACACCTTC
. TRBJ2-2 . TRBV7-3 CASSSTAANTGELFF TGTGCCAGCAGCTCGACAGCTGCGAACACCGGGGAGCTGTTTTTT
. TRBJ2-1 . TRBV7-9 CASMVWNEQFF TGTGCCAGCATGGTCTGGAATGAGCAGTTCTTC
TRBD2 TRBJ2-1 . TRBV27 CASSPRTSGGNEQFF TGTGCCAGCAGTCCCCGGACTAGTGGGGGCAATGAGCAGTTCTTC
TRBD1 TRBJ2-7 . TRBV28 CASSFGQGIPYEQYF TGTGCCAGCAGTTTCGGACAGGGGATACCCTACGAGCAGTACTTC
. TRBJ1-1 . TRBV2 CASSGPTDTEAFF TGTGCCAGCAGTGGGCCTACCGATACTGAAGCTTTCTTT
. TRBJ2-6 . TRBV7-9 CASSLHISGANVLTF TGTGCCAGCAGCTTACATATCTCTGGGGCCAACGTCCTGACTTTC
. TRBJ1-1 . TRBV30 CAWSVVRAEAFF TGTGCCTGGAGTGTAGTTAGGGCTGAAGCTTTCTTT
. TRBJ2-5 . TRBV13 CASSPLTEGQEIETQYF TGTGCCAGCAGCCCTCTGACCGAGGGTCAGGAGATAGAGACCCAGTACTTC
. TRBJ2-5 . TRBV5-4 CASSLQETQYF TGTGCCAGCAGCCTGCAAGAGACCCAGTACTTC
. TRBJ2-5 . TRBV5-1 CASSLVERGKETQYF TGCGCCAGCAGCTTGGTAGAACGCGGGAAAGAGACCCAGTACTTC
. TRBJ2-7 . TRBV18 CASSLGQSEQYF TGTGCCAGCTCCCTAGGGCAATCCGAGCAGTACTTC
. TRBJ2-7 . TRBV7-9 CASSLEPYEQYF TGTGCCAGCAGCCTGGAACCCTACGAGCAGTACTTC
TRBD1 TRBJ2-7 . TRBV2 CASSDGTGGYEQYF TGTGCCAGCAGTGATGGGACAGGGGGATACGAGCAGTACTTC
. TRBJ2-7 . TRBV30 CAWTSSPSYYEQYF TGTGCCTGGACTAGTAGCCCTAGCTACTACGAGCAGTACTTC
. TRBJ2-3 . TRBV7-8 CASSLVGSTKADTQYF TGTGCCAGCAGCTTAGTAGGCTCAACCAAGGCAGATACGCAGTATTTT
. TRBJ2-7 . TRBV7-8 CASSLAWTATPYEQYF TGTGCCAGCAGCTTAGCGTGGACTGCCACACCCTACGAGCAGTACTTC
. TRBJ2-7 . TRBV5-4 CASSSGQTYEQYF TGTGCCAGCAGCTCGGGACAAACATACGAGCAGTACTTC
. TRBJ2-7 . TRBV6-1 CASRGRDIPSYEQYF TGTGCCAGCAGAGGACGGGACATCCCCTCCTACGAGCAGTACTTC
. TRBJ2-1 . TRBV5-4 CASSDPTYNEQFF TGTGCCAGCAGTGACCCGACCTACAATGAGCAGTTCTTC
. TRBJ1-4 once TRBV11-3 CASSLDRGAEEKLFF TGTGCCAGCAGCTTAGATCGGGGGGCGGAAGAAAAACTGTTTTTT
. TRBJ2-7 . TRBV4-1 CASSQVAVGTYEQYF TGCGCCAGCAGCCAAGTGGCAGTGGGGACCTACGAGCAGTACTTC
TRBD1 TRBJ1-2 . TRBV10-3 CAIGTGRDGYTF TGTGCCATAGGGACAGGGCGAGATGGCTACACCTTC
TRBD2 TRBJ2-7 . TRBV7-9 CASTSGSAYEQYF TGTGCCAGCACGAGCGGGAGTGCCTACGAGCAGTACTTC
TRBD1 TRBJ1-1 . TRBV29-1 CSVTGEGTEAFF TGCAGCGTAACAGGGGAGGGCACTGAAGCTTTCTTT
TRBD1 TRBJ2-3 . TRBV5-6 CASSPGQGIDTQYF TGTGCCAGCAGCCCGGGACAGGGTATAGATACGCAGTATTTT
TRBD1 TRBJ1-2 . TRBV27 CASSLSTGDYTNGYTF TGTGCCAGCAGTTTATCCACAGGGGATTATACCAATGGCTACACCTTC
TRBD2 TRBJ2-1 . TRBV5-1 CASSLAAGGPYNEQFF TGCGCCAGCAGCTTGGCCGCGGGAGGACCATACAATGAGCAGTTCTTC
. TRBJ2-1 . TRBV10-3 CATAEANEQFF TGTGCCACCGCGGAAGCCAATGAGCAGTTCTTC
. TRBJ2-7 . TRBV15 CATSISRDSFYEQYF TGTGCCACCAGCATTAGCCGGGACTCCTTTTACGAGCAGTACTTC
. TRBJ1-2 . TRBV27 CASSLNGGRPNYGYTF TGTGCCAGCAGTTTAAACGGGGGCAGGCCTAACTATGGCTACACCTTC
. TRBJ2-7 few TRBV29-1 CSVEGLRDEQYF TGCAGCGTTGAAGGCCTCCGGGACGAGCAGTACTTC